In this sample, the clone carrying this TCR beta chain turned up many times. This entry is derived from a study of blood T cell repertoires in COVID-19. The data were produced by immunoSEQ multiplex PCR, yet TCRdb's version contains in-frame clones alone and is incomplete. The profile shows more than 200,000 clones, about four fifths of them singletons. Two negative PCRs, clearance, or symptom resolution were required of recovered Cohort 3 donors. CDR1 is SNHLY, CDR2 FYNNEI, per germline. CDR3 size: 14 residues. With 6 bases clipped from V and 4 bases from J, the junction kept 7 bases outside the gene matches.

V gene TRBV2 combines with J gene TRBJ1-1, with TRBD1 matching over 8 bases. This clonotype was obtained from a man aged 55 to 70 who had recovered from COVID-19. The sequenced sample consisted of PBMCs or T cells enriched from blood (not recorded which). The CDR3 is CASRRQGSGTEAFF. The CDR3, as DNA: TGTGCCAGCAGAAGACAGGGGTCAGGCACTGAAGCTTTCTTT.